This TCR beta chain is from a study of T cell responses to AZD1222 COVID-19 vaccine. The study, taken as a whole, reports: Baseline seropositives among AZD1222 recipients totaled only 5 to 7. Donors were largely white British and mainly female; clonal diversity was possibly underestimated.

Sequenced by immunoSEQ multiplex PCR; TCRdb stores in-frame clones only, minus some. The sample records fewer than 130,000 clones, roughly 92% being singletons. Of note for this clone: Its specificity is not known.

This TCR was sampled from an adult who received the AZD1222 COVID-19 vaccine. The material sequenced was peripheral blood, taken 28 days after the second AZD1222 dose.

In DNA form, the CDR3 reads TGTGCCAGCAGTTCCTCGGACAGCAACTATGGCTACACCTTC. Translating gives CASSSSDSNYGYTF. This rearrangement joins TRBV28 to TRBJ1-2, with D maybe TRBD1 (6 bases). The CDR3 runs to 14 residues. V was trimmed by 4 bases and J by 2 bases, leaving 11 bases between them. CDR1 MDHEN and CDR2 SYDVKM come from the germline V gene.